Below, 21 T cell receptor beta chains from the same sample are listed, as sequenced in a study of response to subunit inactivated influenza vaccine. Each CDR3 protein is one row after TCRdb ran MiXCR on the RT-PCR reads. The repertoire consists of about 540,000 distinct CDR3 sequences, with around 25% occurring once and the leading ten covering roughly 2.8%. These same data were also listed under a study on T cells expressing NK-cell markers. That work adds: Researchers built TCR beta cDNA using 5'RACE template switching with UMIs.

Sample: CD4+ T cells sorted from PBMCs, taken 12 days after vaccination. The receptor set was obtained from a man over 45 who received an inactivated influenza vaccine.

This clonotype has ten or more counts. The V and J genes are TRBV28 and TRBJ2-4; 7 nucleotides align to TRBD1. The germline V gene has CDR1 MDHEN and CDR2 SYDVKM. The CDR3 covers 16 residues. V lost 4 bases, J lost 1 base, and 7 bases stayed unmatched. CDR3 in DNA: TGTGCCAGCAGTTCGCCTACAGGGGCGGCCAAAAACATTCAGTACTTC. Translated: CASSSPTGAAKNIQYF.

The CDR3 nucleotides are TGCGCCAGCAGCCTCGACAGGGGCCGCGGAAACACCATATATTTT. It yields the protein CASSLDRGRGNTIYF. The genes are TRBV5-1 and TRBJ1-3, with 8 bases lining up with TRBD1. The CDR3 loop spans 15 amino acids. CDR1 SGHRS and CDR2 YFSETQ come from the germline V gene. The ends lost 4 bases at V and 4 bases at J; junction bases unmatched: 7.

The chain is built from TRBV4-2 and TRBJ1-1, with D possibly TRBD1 on 6 matching bases. Germline-derived CDR1 and CDR2 are LGHNA and YNFKEQ. The V end was cut by 6 bases, the J end by 1 base, with 15 bases between. The CDR3 has 15 residues. The CDR3, as DNA: TGTGCCAGCAGTCTAGACCCGACAGGGAACACTGAAGCTTTCTTT. Amino acids: CASSLDPTGNTEAFF.

This clonotype occurred many times. This chain joins TRBV3-1 and TRBJ1-1; D unclear. Germline V CDR1 and CDR2: LGHDT, YNNKEL (reference sequence). The length of the CDR3 is 13 residues. Trimming shortened V by 1 base and J by 1 base, and 4 bases separated the two germline ends. The CDR3 protein is CASSQAGNTEAFF. The DNA of the CDR3 is TGTGCCAGCAGCCAAGCGGGGAACACTGAAGCTTTCTTT.

The V and J genes are TRBV28 and TRBJ1-1; TRBD1 is a possible D gene (6 bases). Trimming shortened V by 4 bases and J by 0 bases, and 12 bases separated the two germline ends. CDR1 is MDHEN and CDR2 is SYDVKM in the germline V gene. The CDR3 spans 15 residues. CDR3 sequence: CASSSPGALNTEAFF. CDR3 coding DNA: TGTGCCAGCAGTTCGCCAGGGGCCCTGAACACTGAAGCTTTCTTT.

The chain carries TRBV20-1 and TRBJ2-5; TRBD2 matches 15 bases. This CDR3 region has 18 residues. V lost 5 bases and J lost 2; bases outside the gene matches: 12. In germline, CDR1 is DFQATT, CDR2 SNEGSKA (reference sequence). DNA for the CDR3: TGCAGTGCTCGGTTGGGACTAGCGGGGGGACGGCGGCAAGAGACCCAGTACTTC. Protein sequence: CSARLGLAGGRRQETQYF.

This clonotype was counted a single time. V is TRBV7-2 and J is TRBJ2-3; 12 bases match TRBD1. CDR1 and CDR2 from the germline V gene are SGHTA and FQGNSA. This CDR3 region has 16 residues. V lost 1 base, J lost 4 bases, and 3 bases stayed unmatched. CDR3 sequence: CASSLVGTGGADTQYF. CDR3 DNA: TGTGCCAGCAGCTTAGTGGGGACAGGGGGCGCAGATACGCAGTATTTT.

The chain uses TRBV12-3 or TRBV12-4 and TRBJ2-2; 11 nucleotides match TRBD2. This CDR3 spans 16 amino acids. J lost 8 bases, V lost 5 bases, and 10 bases had no gene match. The CDR3 DNA is TGTGCCAGCAGTCTTCGACTAGCGGGATTATTGGGGGAGCTGTTTTTT. Protein sequence: CASSLRLAGLLGELFF.

The chain carries TRBV6-2 or TRBV6-3 and TRBJ2-2; D not resolved. With 5 bases removed from V and 2 bases from J, the gap between germline ends came to 6 bases. CDR3 length: 13 residues. The germline V gene has CDR1 MNHEY and CDR2 SVGEGT. The CDR3 loop reads CASSTYNTGELFF. The CDR3 DNA reads as TGTGCCAGCAGTACTTACAACACCGGGGAGCTGTTTTTT.

V and J are TRBV28 and TRBJ2-7, with TRBD1 matching 8 bases. J lost 1 base, V lost 10 bases, and 9 bases had no gene match. This CDR3 contains 14 residues. CDR1 and CDR2 from the germline V gene are MDHEN and SYDVKM. CDR3 nucleotide sequence: TGTGCCACCCTTGGTACAGGGGGATCCTACGAGCAGTACTTC. Translating it yields CATLGTGGSYEQYF.

This clonotype was seen a few times. This chain uses TRBV12-3 or TRBV12-4 with TRBJ1-1; unclear D gene. V was shortened by 5 bases and J by 6 bases, with 13 bases between the two germline ends. The CDR3 covers 13 residues. The CDR3 sequence: CASSPLGRAEAFF. CDR3 sequence (DNA): TGTGCCAGCAGTCCTCTGGGGAGGGCTGAAGCTTTCTTT.

The rearrangement links TRBV20-1 to TRBJ1-2; possibly TRBD1 for D (5 bases). V lost 0 bases, J lost 8 bases, and 19 bases lay in between. This CDR3 spans 15 amino acids. Germline CDR1 reads DFQATT; CDR2 reads SNEGSKA (reference sequence). Written as DNA, the CDR3 is TGCAGTGCTAGAGATCTAGTGGCAGGGACTAGGGGCTACACCTTC. As protein: CSARDLVAGTRGYTF.

There are a few counts of this clonotype. The CDR3 sequence is CAISDKGSSGNTIYF. The CDR3 bases are TGTGCCATCAGTGATAAAGGATCCTCTGGAAACACCATATATTTT. This sequence joins TRBV10-3 and TRBJ1-3; D remains ambiguous. The germline V gene has CDR1 ENHRY and CDR2 SYGVKD. V lost 3 bases and J 0 bases, leaving 9 bases between the germline ends. The CDR3 has 15 residues.

This clonotype was seen more than once but under ten times. The chain is built from TRBV5-1 and TRBJ2-3, with a tentative D call TRBD2 (6 bases). Germline V CDR1 and CDR2: SGHRS, YFSETQ. The V end was cut by 6 bases, the J end by 0 bases, with 14 bases between. The CDR3 extends over 15 amino acids. For the CDR3, the DNA is TGCGCCAGCAACCGAGGAGGGCTTAGCACAGATACGCAGTATTTT. Translated, it gives CASNRGGLSTDTQYF.

The chain carries TRBV10-3 and TRBJ1-6; D gene uncertain. There are 10 residues in the CDR3. Trimming left V 8 bases short and J 10 bases short, with 6 bases between. Germline V gene sequence: CDR1 ENHRY, CDR2 SYGVKD. CDR3 in DNA: TGTGCCATCGCCGCATCACCCCTCCACTTT. It translates to CAIAASPLHF.

There are a few counts of this clonotype. The chain links TRBV29-1 to TRBJ2-1; no definite D call. The V end was cut by 4 bases, the J end by 3 bases, with 10 bases between. Per the germline V gene, CDR1 is SQVTM and CDR2 is ANQGSEA. This CDR3 is 13 amino acids long. The CDR3 DNA reads as TGCAGCGTTGGAGGCAGGAACTACAATGAGCAGTTCTTC. Protein product: CSVGGRNYNEQFF.

In its sample, this clonotype was seen many times. V gene TRBV4-2 combines with J gene TRBJ2-7; D possibly corresponds to TRBD2 (6 bases). Deletions cut 0 bases from V and 9 bases from J, with 9 bases between. The CDR3 spans 12 residues. From germline, CDR1 is LGHNA and CDR2 YNFKEQ. CDR3 region: CASSQEEGVQYF. DNA for the CDR3: TGTGCCAGCAGCCAAGAGGAGGGTGTGCAGTACTTC.

The chain carries TRBV18 and TRBJ2-5; D not certain. Per the germline V gene, CDR1 is KGHSH and CDR2 is LQKENI. The germline V and J ends were trimmed by 2 bases and 6 bases, with 10 bases remaining between them. This CDR3 is built from 13 residues. The CDR3 reads CASSPTKGQTQYF. Here the CDR3 DNA reads TGTGCCAGCTCACCAACGAAAGGGCAGACCCAGTACTTC.

This chain's CDR3 is CASSTTTAATNEKLFF. As DNA, the CDR3 is TGTGCCAGTAGTACCACGACGGCGGCAACTAATGAAAAACTGTTTTTT. This chain uses TRBV19 with TRBJ1-4; no definite D call. The V end was cut by 4 bases, the J end by 0 bases, with 12 bases between. Germline values: CDR1 LNHDA, CDR2 SQIVND (reference sequence). The CDR3 loop spans 16 amino acids.

The gene calls are TRBV20-1 and TRBJ1-6; D gene uncertain. CDR3 size: 17 residues. Germline CDR1 DFQATT, CDR2 SNEGSKA (reference sequence). V lost 6 bases and J lost 0, with 18 bases in between. The CDR3 DNA reads as TGCAGTGCCCGAGGAAGGCACCCGAGCTCCTATAATTCACCCCTCCACTTT. It yields the protein CSARGRHPSSYNSPLHF.

This chain connects TRBV29-1 to TRBJ2-5; D may be TRBD1 or TRBD2 (5 bases each). CDR1 SQVTM and CDR2 ANQGSEA come from the germline V gene. This CDR3 has 11 residues. The V end was cut by 5 bases, the J end by 7 bases, with 11 bases between. The CDR3 DNA reads TGCAGCGTTCAAAAGGGACGGACCCAGTACTTC. It codes for CSVQKGRTQYF.